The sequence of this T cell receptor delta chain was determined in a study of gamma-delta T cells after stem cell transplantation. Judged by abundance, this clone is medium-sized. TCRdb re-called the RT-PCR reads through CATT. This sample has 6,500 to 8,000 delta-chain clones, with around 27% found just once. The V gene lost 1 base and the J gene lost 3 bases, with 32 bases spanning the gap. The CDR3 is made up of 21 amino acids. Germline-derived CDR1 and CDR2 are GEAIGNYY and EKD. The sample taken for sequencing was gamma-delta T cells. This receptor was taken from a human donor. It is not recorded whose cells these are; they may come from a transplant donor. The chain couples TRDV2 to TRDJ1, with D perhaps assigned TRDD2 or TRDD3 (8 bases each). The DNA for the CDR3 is TGTGCCTGTGACACGATTAATCCTTCCTATATCTGGGGGAATGGTCCCGATAAACTCATCTTT. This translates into CACDTINPSYIWGNGPDKLIF.